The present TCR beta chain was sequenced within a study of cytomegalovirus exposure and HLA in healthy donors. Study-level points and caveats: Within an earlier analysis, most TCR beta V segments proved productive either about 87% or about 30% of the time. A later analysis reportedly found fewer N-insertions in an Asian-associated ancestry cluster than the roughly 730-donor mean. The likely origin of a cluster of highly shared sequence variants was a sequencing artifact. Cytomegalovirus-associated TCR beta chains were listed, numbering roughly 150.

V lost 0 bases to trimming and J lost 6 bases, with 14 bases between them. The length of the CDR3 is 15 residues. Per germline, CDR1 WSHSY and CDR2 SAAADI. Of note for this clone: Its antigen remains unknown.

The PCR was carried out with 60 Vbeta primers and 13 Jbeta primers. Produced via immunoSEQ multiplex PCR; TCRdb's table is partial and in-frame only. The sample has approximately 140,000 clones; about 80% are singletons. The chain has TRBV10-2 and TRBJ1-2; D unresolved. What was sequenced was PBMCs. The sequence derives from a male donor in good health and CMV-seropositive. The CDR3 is CASSESTRFHDGYTF. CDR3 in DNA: TGCGCCAGCAGTGAGTCTACGAGGTTCCACGATGGCTACACCTTC.